These 24 T cell receptor beta chains share one sample of origin, sequenced in a study of blood T cell repertoires in COVID-19. The data were produced by immunoSEQ multiplex PCR, yet TCRdb's version contains in-frame clones alone and is incomplete. This table has 210,000 or so clones, 87% appearing once. The source material was peripheral blood. The receptors stem from a woman aged 18-29 years who had recovered from COVID-19.

J is TRBJ2-1 and V is TRBV3-1 (or the pseudogene TRBV3-2), with TRBD1 matching 8 bases. The CDR3 sequence is 15 residues long. The germline gives CDR1 LGHDT, CDR2 YNNKEL (reference sequence). The junction had 4 bases not matched to a gene; V was cut back by 6 bases and J by 0 bases. The CDR3 sequence: CASRLTGGSYNEQFF. Here the CDR3 DNA reads TGTGCCAGCAGGCTTACAGGGGGCTCCTACAATGAGCAGTTCTTC.

The rearrangement links TRBV27 to TRBJ2-7, with 12 bases identical to TRBD2. With V trimmed by 5 bases and J by 3 bases, 8 bases remained unmatched. Per the germline V gene, CDR1 is MNHEY and CDR2 is SMNVEV (reference sequence). CDR3 size: 16 residues. CDR3 amino acids: CASSASSGRVFYEQYF. The CDR3, as DNA: TGTGCCAGCAGTGCCTCTAGCGGGAGGGTCTTCTACGAGCAGTACTTC.

The gene calls are TRBV20-1 and TRBJ2-1; D is undetermined. V lost 3 bases and J lost 0, with 9 bases in between. CDR3 size: 14 residues. Germline CDR1 reads DFQATT; CDR2 reads SNEGSKA (reference sequence). In DNA, the CDR3 is TGCAGTGCTAGTAGGAGTCTCTCCTACAATGAGCAGTTCTTC. This sequence encodes CSASRSLSYNEQFF.

This chain links TRBV5-4 with TRBJ2-7, with TRBD1 identical over 10 bases. J was trimmed by 5 bases and V by 3 bases; bases with no gene match: 8. The CDR3 has 15 residues. Germline CDR1 and CDR2: SGHNT and YYREEE (reference sequence). CDR3 DNA: TGTGCCAGCAGCTCCACCGGGACAGGGGAGGACGAGCAGTACTTC. It is translated as CASSSTGTGEDEQYF.

This clone was observed a single time. This chain uses TRBV9 with TRBJ2-2; weak D call: TRBD1 (6 bases). The CDR3 loop spans 16 amino acids. V was pared by 3 bases and J by 4 bases, with 16 bases between. Germline CDR1 reads SGDLS; CDR2 reads YYNGEE. The CDR3 sequence: CASSGRGGRSTGELFF. CDR3 nucleotides: TGTGCCAGCAGCGGCAGAGGGGGTCGGAGCACCGGGGAGCTGTTTTTT.

There are a few counts of this clone. The chain links TRBV5-1 to TRBJ2-7, with 12 bases identical to TRBD1. The junction had 8 bases not matched to a gene; V was cut back by 6 bases and J by 7 bases. The CDR3 totals 14 residues. CDR1 is SGHRS and CDR2 is YFSETQ in the germline V gene. The CDR3 DNA reads as TGCGCCAGCAACCTAGGGACAGGGGGCTATGAGCAGTACTTC. It specifies CASNLGTGGYEQYF.

This chain links TRBV19 with TRBJ1-1, with D unclear. Germline CDR1 LNHDA, CDR2 SQIVND (reference sequence). The germline V and J ends were trimmed by 5 bases and 0 bases, with 4 bases remaining between them. The CDR3 has 12 amino acids. In DNA, the CDR3 is TGTGCCAGTAGTCTAATGAACACTGAAGCTTTCTTT. Its protein is CASSLMNTEAFF.

The chain employs TRBV12-5 and TRBJ1-3; D is perhaps TRBD1 (6 bases). CDR3 length: 14 residues. Germline V gene data show CDR1 as LGHNT and CDR2 as FRNRAP. The ends were cut back, 2 bases at V and 8 bases at J, with 13 bases in the middle. CDR3 nucleotide sequence: TGTGCTAGTGGTTTGTGGGGGCCTCAGGACACCATATATTTT. Translating gives CASGLWGPQDTIYF.

This clone was counted between two and nine times. The V gene is TRBV25-1, the J gene TRBJ2-1; D not resolved. In germline, CDR1 is MGHDK, CDR2 SYGVNS. This CDR3 is 14 amino acids long. The V end lost 1 base, the J end lost 3 bases, and 7 bases lay between the germline ends. CDR3 bases: TGTGCCAGCAGTGAATTAGGCGGCTACAATGAGCAGTTCTTC. It codes for CASSELGGYNEQFF.

V and J are TRBV19 and TRBJ1-3; 7 bases align to TRBD1. This CDR3 region has 17 residues. Losses at the gene ends were 1 base for V and 0 bases for J; bases not matched to a gene: 6. Germline V gives CDR1 LNHDA, CDR2 SQIVND (reference sequence). Here the CDR3 reads CASSIAHRGASGNTIYF. The CDR3 DNA sequence: TGTGCCAGTAGTATAGCCCACAGGGGAGCCTCTGGAAACACCATATATTTT.

The gene calls are TRBV10-3 and TRBJ1-5; D remains unclear. CDR1 and CDR2 from the germline V gene are ENHRY and SYGVKD. V lost 5 bases and J lost 0, with 5 bases in between. This CDR3 has 13 amino acids. CDR3 bases: TGTGCCATCAGTACAAATAGCAATCAGCCCCAGCATTTT. This codes for CAISTNSNQPQHF.

V gene TRBV9 combines with J gene TRBJ2-3, with TRBD1 identical over 10 bases. This CDR3 region has 16 residues. The ends lost 3 bases at V and 5 bases at J; junction bases unmatched: 9. In germline, CDR1 is SGDLS, CDR2 YYNGEE. The CDR3 nucleotides read TGTGCCAGCAGCGGACACCGGGACAGGGGAGGAGATACGCAGTATTTT. This codes for CASSGHRDRGGDTQYF.

V usage is TRBV5-6 and J usage is TRBJ1-1, with 9 bases that match TRBD1. Unmatched junction bases numbered 3, after V lost 4 bases and J lost 8 bases. The CDR3 loop spans 12 amino acids. Germline CDR1 reads SGHDT; CDR2 reads YYEEEE. The CDR3 sequence is CASSQGQGEAFF. In DNA, the CDR3 is TGTGCCAGCAGCCAGGGACAGGGAGAAGCTTTCTTT.

V gene TRBV19 combines with J gene TRBJ2-1, with TRBD2 as a possible D gene (6 bases). Per germline, CDR1 LNHDA and CDR2 SQIVND (reference sequence). There are 14 residues in the CDR3. V was clipped by 5 bases and J by 7 bases, with 15 bases between them. Here the CDR3 reads CASSWGESGNEQFF. The CDR3 DNA is TGTGCCAGTAGTTGGGGGGAGTCGGGGAATGAGCAGTTCTTC.

The V and J genes are TRBV29-1 and TRBJ2-2, with a tentative D call TRBD2 (5 bases). The germline V gene encodes CDR1 SQVTM and CDR2 ANQGSEA. V shed 4 bases and J shed 1 base, with 7 bases lying between them. The CDR3 consists of 13 residues. The DNA for the CDR3 is TGCAGCGTTGCTAGCCTGAACACCGGGGAGCTGTTTTTT. Translation: CSVASLNTGELFF.

The rearrangement links TRBV6-5 to TRBJ1-2; D is ambiguous. Per germline, CDR1 MNHEY and CDR2 SVGAGI. Deletions cut 2 bases from V and 6 bases from J, with 7 bases between. The CDR3 contains 12 residues. CDR3 DNA sequence: TGTGCCAGCAGTTACGGCTCCAATGGCTACACCTTC. This translates into CASSYGSNGYTF.

About this clone itself: Other nucleotide sequences in the sample specify the same CDR3. V gene TRBV9 combines with J gene TRBJ1-2, with D possibly matching TRBD1 (5 bases). The V gene's germline CDR1 is SGDLS and CDR2 YYNGEE. The CDR3 runs 14 residues. V was clipped by 2 bases and J by 0 bases, with 8 bases between them. DNA of the CDR3: TGTGCCAGCAGCGTTGGAGGGGCTAACTATGGCTACACCTTC. It is translated as CASSVGGANYGYTF.

The J gene is TRBJ2-6, the V gene TRBV29-1; 7 nucleotides agree with TRBD1. This CDR3 has 14 residues. The V and J ends lost 6 bases and 2 bases, in that order; junction bases with no gene match: 4. CDR1 and CDR2 from the germline V gene are SQVTM and ANQGSEA. CDR3 sequence reads: CSVTGNAGANVLTF. The CDR3 DNA sequence: TGCAGCGTGACAGGGAACGCTGGGGCCAACGTCCTGACTTTC.

This clone came up a few times. The chain links TRBV27 to TRBJ2-5; D may be TRBD2 (6 bases). V lost 7 bases and J 5 bases, leaving 20 bases between the germline ends. The germline V gene has CDR1 MNHEY and CDR2 SMNVEV (reference sequence). The CDR3 consists of 15 residues. DNA for the CDR3: TGTGCCAGCACCGAACACGGAGGGGAATGGGAGACCCAGTACTTC. This encodes CASTEHGGEWETQYF.

The genes are TRBV27 and TRBJ2-1; 9 bases agree with TRBD2. This CDR3 spans 15 amino acids. Per germline, CDR1 MNHEY and CDR2 SMNVEV (reference sequence). V lost 2 bases, J lost 4 bases, and 3 bases stayed unmatched. Written as DNA, the CDR3 is TGTGCCAGCAGTTTAGGACTAGCGCCTTACAATGAGCAGTTCTTC. As protein: CASSLGLAPYNEQFF.

J is TRBJ2-7 and V is TRBV6-2 or TRBV6-3; possibly TRBD2 for D (5 bases). This CDR3 spans 12 amino acids. Germline V gene lookup returns CDR1 MNHEY and CDR2 SVGEGT. The ends were cut back, 5 bases at V and 3 bases at J, with 8 bases in the middle. The CDR3, as DNA: TGTGCCAGCAGTCGTGGGAGCTACGAGCAGTACTTC. As protein: CASSRGSYEQYF.

The sample holds a few counts of this clone. The chain joins TRBV9 to TRBJ2-2; unclear D gene. With 6 bases removed from V and 1 base from J, the gap between germline ends came to 7 bases. The CDR3 loop spans 13 amino acids. The germline gives CDR1 SGDLS, CDR2 YYNGEE. The CDR3, as DNA: TGTGCCAGCAATATACAGAACACCGGGGAGCTGTTTTTT. It encodes CASNIQNTGELFF.

V and J are TRBV19 and TRBJ2-1, with D uncertain. V dropped 5 bases and J dropped 3 bases, with 14 bases sitting between them. The CDR3 spans 15 residues. Germline V gives CDR1 LNHDA, CDR2 SQIVND (reference sequence). Written as DNA, the CDR3 is TGTGCCAGTAGTTTCCGGGTCGAATTCTACAATGAGCAGTTCTTC. This sequence encodes CASSFRVEFYNEQFF.

This clone was counted a single time. The chain has TRBV5-1 and TRBJ2-7; the D gene is possibly TRBD2 (5 bases). The CDR3 spans 12 residues. Germline CDR1 is SGHRS and CDR2 is YFSETQ. V lost 4 bases, J lost 6 bases, and 11 bases lay in between. The CDR3 sequence: CASSRGEGEQYF. The DNA for the CDR3 is TGCGCCAGCAGCCGCGGAGAGGGCGAGCAGTACTTC.